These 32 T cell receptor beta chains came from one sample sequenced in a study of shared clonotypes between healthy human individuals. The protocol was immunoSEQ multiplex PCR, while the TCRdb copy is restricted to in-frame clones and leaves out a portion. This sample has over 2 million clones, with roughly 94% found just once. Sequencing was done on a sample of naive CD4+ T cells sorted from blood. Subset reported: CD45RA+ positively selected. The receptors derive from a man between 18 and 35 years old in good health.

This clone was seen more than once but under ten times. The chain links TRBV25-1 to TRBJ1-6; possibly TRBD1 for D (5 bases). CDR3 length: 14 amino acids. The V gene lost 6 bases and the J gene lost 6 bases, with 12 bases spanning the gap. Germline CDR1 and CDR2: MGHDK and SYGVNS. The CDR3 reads CASRGRAGNSPLHF. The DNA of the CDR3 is TGTGCCAGCAGAGGCAGGGCCGGTAATTCACCCCTCCACTTT. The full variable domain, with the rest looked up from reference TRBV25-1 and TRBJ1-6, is EADIYQTPRYLVIGTGKKITLECSQTMGHDKMYWYQQDPGMELHLIHYSYGVNSTEKGDLSSESTVSRIRTEHFPLTLESARPSHTSQYLCASRGRAGNSPLHFGNGTRLTVT.

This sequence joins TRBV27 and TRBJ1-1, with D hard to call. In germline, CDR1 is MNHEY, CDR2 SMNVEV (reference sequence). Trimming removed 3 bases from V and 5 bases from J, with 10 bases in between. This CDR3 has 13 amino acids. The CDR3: CASSFQVETEAFF. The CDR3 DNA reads TGTGCCAGCAGTTTCCAGGTGGAGACTGAAGCTTTCTTT.

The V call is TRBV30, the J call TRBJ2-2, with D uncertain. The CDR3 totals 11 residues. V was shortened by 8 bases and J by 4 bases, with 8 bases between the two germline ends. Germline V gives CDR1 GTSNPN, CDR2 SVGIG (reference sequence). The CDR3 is CARSITGELFF. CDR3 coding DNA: TGTGCCAGATCCATCACCGGGGAGCTGTTTTTT.

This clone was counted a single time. As DNA, the CDR3 is TGTGCCAGCAGTTTCGTAGGACAGTACCAAGAGACCCAGTACTTC. Its protein is CASSFVGQYQETQYF. The chain employs TRBV28 and TRBJ2-5, with D possibly TRBD1 on 6 matching bases. Trimming removed 3 bases at V and 0 bases at J, with 11 bases between. The V gene's germline CDR1 is MDHEN and CDR2 SYDVKM. The CDR3 totals 15 residues.

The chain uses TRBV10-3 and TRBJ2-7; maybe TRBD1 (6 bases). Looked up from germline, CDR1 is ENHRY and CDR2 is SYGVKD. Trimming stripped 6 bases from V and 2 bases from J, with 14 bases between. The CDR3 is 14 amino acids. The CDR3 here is CAISPTGPAYEQYF. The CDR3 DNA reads TGTGCCATCAGCCCGACAGGCCCGGCCTACGAGCAGTACTTC.

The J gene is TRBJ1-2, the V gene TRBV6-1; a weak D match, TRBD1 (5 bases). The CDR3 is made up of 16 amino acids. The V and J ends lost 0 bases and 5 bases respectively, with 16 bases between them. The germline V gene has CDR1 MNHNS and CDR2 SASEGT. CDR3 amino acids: CASSEASLPGSYGYTF. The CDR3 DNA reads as TGTGCCAGCAGTGAAGCGTCTTTACCAGGGTCTTATGGCTACACCTTC.

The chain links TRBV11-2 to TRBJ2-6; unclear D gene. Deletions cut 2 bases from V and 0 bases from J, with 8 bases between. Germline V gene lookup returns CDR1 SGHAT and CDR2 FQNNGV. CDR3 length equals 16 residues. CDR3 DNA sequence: TGTGCCAGCAGCTTAACCGGCCGCTCTGGGGCCAACGTCCTGACTTTC. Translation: CASSLTGRSGANVLTF.

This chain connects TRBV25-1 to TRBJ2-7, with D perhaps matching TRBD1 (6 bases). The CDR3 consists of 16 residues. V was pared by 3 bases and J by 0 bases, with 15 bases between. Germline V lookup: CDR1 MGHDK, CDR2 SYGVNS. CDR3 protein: CASSDSGHPSSYEQYF. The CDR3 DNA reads TGTGCCAGCAGTGACTCGGGACACCCGAGCTCCTACGAGCAGTACTTC.

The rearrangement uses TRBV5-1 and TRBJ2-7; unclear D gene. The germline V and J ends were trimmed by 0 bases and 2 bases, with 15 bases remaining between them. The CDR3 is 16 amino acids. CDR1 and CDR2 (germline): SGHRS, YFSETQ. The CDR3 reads CASSLVMQTFTYEQYF. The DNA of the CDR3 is TGCGCCAGCAGCTTGGTTATGCAAACTTTTACCTACGAGCAGTACTTC.

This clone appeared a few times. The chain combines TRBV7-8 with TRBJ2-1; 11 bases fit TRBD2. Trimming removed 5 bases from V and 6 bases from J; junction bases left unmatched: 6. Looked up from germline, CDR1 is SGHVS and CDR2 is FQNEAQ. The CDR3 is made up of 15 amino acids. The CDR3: CASSRELAGVNEQFF. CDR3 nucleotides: TGTGCCAGCAGCCGAGAACTAGCGGGGGTCAATGAGCAGTTCTTC.

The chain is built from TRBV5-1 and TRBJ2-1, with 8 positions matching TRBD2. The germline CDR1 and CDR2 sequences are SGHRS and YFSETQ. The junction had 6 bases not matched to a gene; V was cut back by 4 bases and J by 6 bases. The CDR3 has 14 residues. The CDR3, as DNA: TGCGCCAGCAGCCCCGGGACTAGGGCCAATGAGCAGTTCTTC. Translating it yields CASSPGTRANEQFF.

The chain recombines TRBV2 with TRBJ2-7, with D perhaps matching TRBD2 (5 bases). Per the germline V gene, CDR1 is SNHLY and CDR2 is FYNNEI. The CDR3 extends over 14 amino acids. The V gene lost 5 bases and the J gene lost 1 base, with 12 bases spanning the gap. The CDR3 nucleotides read TGTGCCAGCAGTAGTGAGGGCAGTTCCTACGAGCAGTACTTC. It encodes CASSSEGSSYEQYF.

CDR3 coding DNA: TGTGCCAGCAGTGAGCGGGAATCTGGGGCCAACGTCCTGACTTTC. This sequence encodes CASSERESGANVLTF. The chain links TRBV2 to TRBJ2-6; TRBD2 is a possible D gene (6 bases). The length of the CDR3 is 15 residues. Germline V gives CDR1 SNHLY, CDR2 FYNNEI. V was clipped by 3 bases and J by 1 base, with 7 bases between them.

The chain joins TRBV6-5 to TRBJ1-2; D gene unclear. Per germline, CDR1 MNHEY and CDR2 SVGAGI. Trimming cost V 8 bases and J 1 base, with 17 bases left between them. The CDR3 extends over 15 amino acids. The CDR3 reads CASGQGRKDNYGYTF. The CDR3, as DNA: TGTGCCAGCGGCCAAGGGCGGAAAGATAACTATGGCTACACCTTC.

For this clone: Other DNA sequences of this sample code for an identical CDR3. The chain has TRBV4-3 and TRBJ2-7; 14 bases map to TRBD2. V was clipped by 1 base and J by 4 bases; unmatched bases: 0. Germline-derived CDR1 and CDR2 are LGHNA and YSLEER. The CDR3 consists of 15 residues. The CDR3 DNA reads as TGCGCCAGCAGCCAAGGACTAGCGGGAGGGTACGAGCAGTACTTC. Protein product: CASSQGLAGGYEQYF.

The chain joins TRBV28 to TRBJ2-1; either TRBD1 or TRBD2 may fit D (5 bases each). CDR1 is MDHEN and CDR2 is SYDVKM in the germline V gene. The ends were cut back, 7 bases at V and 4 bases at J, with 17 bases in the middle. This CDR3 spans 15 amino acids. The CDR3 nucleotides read TGTGCCAGCACCCCCGGGGCAGCCAAGTACAATGAGCAGTTCTTC. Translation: CASTPGAAKYNEQFF.

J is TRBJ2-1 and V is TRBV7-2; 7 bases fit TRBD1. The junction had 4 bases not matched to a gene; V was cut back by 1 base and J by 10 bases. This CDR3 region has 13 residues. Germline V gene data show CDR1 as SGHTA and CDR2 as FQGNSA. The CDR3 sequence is CASSLGQGREQFF. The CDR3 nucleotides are TGTGCCAGCAGCTTAGGACAGGGTCGGGAGCAGTTCTTC.

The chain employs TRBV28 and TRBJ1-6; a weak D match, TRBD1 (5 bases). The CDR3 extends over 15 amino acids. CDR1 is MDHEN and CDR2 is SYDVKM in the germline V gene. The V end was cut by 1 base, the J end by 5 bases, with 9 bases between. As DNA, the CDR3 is TGTGCCAGCAGTTTATTGGGAGGGGATAATTCACCCCTCCACTTT. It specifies CASSLLGGDNSPLHF.

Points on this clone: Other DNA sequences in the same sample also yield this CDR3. The CDR3 DNA reads TGTGCCAGCAGCGTAGGGACGGGAAACACCATATATTTT. This codes for CASSVGTGNTIYF. V gene TRBV9 combines with J gene TRBJ1-3; D uncertain. The CDR3 is 13 amino acids. CDR1 and CDR2 from the germline V gene are SGDLS and YYNGEE. The V end lost 0 bases, the J end lost 4 bases, and 5 bases lay between the germline ends.

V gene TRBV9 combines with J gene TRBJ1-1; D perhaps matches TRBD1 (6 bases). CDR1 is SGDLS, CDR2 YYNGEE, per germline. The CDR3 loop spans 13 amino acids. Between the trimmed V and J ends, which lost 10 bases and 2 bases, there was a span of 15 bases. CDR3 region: CASGGGPNTEAFF. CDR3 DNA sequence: TGTGCCTCGGGGGGCGGGCCAAACACTGAAGCTTTCTTT.

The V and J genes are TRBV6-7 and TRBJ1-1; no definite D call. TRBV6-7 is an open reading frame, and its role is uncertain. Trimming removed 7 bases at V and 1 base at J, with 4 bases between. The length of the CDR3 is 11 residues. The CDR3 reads CASIRNTEAFF. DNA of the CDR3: TGTGCCAGCATTCGGAACACTGAAGCTTTCTTT.

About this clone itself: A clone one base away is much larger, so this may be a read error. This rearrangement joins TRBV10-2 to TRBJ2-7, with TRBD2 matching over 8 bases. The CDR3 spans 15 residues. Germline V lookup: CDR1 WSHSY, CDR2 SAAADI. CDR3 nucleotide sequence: TGCACCAGCAGCGACTCCAGCGGGAGAGGCTACGAGCAGTACTTC. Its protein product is CTSSDSSGRGYEQYF.

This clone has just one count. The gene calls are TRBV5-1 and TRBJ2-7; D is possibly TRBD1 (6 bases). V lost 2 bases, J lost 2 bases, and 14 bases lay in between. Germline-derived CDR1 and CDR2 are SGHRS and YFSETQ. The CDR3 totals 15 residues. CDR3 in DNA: TGCGCCAGCAGCTTCCGGAAAACAGGGCCCTACGAGCAGTACTTC. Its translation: CASSFRKTGPYEQYF.

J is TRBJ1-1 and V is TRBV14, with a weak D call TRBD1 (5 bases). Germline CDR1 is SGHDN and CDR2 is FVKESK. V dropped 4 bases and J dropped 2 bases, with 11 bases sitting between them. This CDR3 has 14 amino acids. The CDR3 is CASSPWTLNTEAFF. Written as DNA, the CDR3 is TGTGCCAGCAGCCCCTGGACACTAAACACTGAAGCTTTCTTT.

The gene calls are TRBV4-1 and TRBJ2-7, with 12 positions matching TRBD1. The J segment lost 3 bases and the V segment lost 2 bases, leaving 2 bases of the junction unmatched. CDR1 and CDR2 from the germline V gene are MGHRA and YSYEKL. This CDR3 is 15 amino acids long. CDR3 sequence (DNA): TGCGCCAGCAGCCAAAGGGACAGGGGGCTCTACGAGCAGTACTTC. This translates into CASSQRDRGLYEQYF.

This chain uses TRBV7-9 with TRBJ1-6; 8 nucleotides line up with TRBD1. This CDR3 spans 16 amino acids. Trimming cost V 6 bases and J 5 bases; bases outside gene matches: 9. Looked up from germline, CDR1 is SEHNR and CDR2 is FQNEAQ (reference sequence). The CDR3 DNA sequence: TGTGCCAGCAGGGCCCGGACAGGGAACGATAATTCACCCCTCCACTTT. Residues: CASRARTGNDNSPLHF.

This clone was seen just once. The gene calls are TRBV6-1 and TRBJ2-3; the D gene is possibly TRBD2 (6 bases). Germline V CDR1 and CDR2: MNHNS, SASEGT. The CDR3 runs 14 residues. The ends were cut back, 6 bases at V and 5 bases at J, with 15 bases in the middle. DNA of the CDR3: TGTGCCAGCAGCCTCCTGGGAGGAGGAGATACGCAGTATTTT. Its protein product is CASSLLGGGDTQYF.

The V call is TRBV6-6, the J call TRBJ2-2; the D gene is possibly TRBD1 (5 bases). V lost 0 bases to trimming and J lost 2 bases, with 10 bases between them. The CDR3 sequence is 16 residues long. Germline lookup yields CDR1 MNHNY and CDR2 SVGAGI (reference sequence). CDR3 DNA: TGTGCCAGCAGTTACTCGAAACAGGATAACACCGGGGAGCTGTTTTTT. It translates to CASSYSKQDNTGELFF.

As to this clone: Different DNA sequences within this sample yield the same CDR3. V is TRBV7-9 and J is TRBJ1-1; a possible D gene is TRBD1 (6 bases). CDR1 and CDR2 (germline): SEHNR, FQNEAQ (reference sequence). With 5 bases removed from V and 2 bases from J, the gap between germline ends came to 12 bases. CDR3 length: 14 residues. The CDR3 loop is CASSLGTSNTEAFF. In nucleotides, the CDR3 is TGTGCCAGCAGCCTGGGGACATCAAACACTGAAGCTTTCTTT.

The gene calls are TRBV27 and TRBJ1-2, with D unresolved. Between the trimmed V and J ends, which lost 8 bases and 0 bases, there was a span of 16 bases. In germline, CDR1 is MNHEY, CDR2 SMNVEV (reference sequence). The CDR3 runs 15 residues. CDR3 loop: CASAGGVRANYGYTF. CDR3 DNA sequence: TGTGCCAGCGCGGGCGGGGTGCGTGCTAACTATGGCTACACCTTC.

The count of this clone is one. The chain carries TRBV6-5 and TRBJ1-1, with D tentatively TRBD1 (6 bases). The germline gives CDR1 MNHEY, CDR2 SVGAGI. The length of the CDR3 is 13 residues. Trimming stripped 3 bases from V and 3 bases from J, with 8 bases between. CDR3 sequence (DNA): TGTGCCAGCAGTTATAACAGGGACACTGAAGCTTTCTTT. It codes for CASSYNRDTEAFF.

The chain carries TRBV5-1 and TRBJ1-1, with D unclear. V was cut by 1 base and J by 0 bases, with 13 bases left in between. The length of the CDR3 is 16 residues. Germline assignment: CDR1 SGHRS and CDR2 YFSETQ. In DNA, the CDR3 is TGCGCCAGCAGCTTGTATGGGGAGATCATGAACACTGAAGCTTTCTTT. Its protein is CASSLYGEIMNTEAFF. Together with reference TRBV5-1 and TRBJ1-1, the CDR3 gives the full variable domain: KAGVTQTPRYLIKTRGQQVTLSCSPISGHRSVSWYQQTPGQGLQFLFEYFSETQRNKGNFPGRFSGRQFSNSRSEMNVSTLELGDSALYLCASSLYGEIMNTEAFFGQGTRLTVV.